The rows below give T cell receptor beta chains drawn from one sample of a study of blood T cell repertoires in COVID-19. Only in-frame clones appear in the TCRdb table, and some are missing; sequencing was by immunoSEQ multiplex PCR. The top ten clones hold less than 14% of a sample with 250,000 or so clones, 87% of them seen once. The specimen was PBMCs or T cells enriched from blood (not recorded which). These receptors all come from a man aged 25 to 40 who had recovered from COVID-19. CDR3s include the opening cysteine and the closing phenylalanine or tryptophan. Fields, in order: D gene, J gene, V gene, clone size, CDR3 DNA, CDR3 protein. D genes are given only for firm matches. A row's size may be missing; if present it is once, few, many or a size class.

D gene: -; J gene: TRBJ2-7; V gene: TRBV28; clone size: -; CDR3 DNA: TGTGCCAGCGGCAGTCCCTACGAGCAGTACTTC; CDR3 protein: CASGSPYEQYF
D gene: -; J gene: TRBJ1-5; V gene: TRBV19; clone size: -; CDR3 DNA: TGTGCCAGTAGGGGGGGGGACTCGCTACTGCCCCAGCATTTT; CDR3 protein: CASRGGDSLLPQHF
D gene: TRBD1; J gene: TRBJ2-1; V gene: TRBV30; clone size: -; CDR3 DNA: TGTGCCTGGAGTCCGGGACAGTACAATGAGCAGTTCTTC; CDR3 protein: CAWSPGQYNEQFF
D gene: -; J gene: TRBJ2-7; V gene: TRBV5-6; clone size: -; CDR3 DNA: TGTGCCAGCAGCTTGGCCGACGGGGACGAGCAGTACTTC; CDR3 protein: CASSLADGDEQYF
D gene: -; J gene: TRBJ1-2; V gene: TRBV20-1; clone size: -; CDR3 DNA: TGCAGTGCTAGTCCCCTCGGTAGCCTCGCTAGGACCTTC; CDR3 protein: CSASPLGSLARTF
D gene: -; J gene: TRBJ1-1; V gene: TRBV28; clone size: -; CDR3 DNA: TGTGCCAGCAGGGAGAGACTTGAAGCTTTCTTT; CDR3 protein: CASRERLEAFF
D gene: -; J gene: TRBJ1-1; V gene: TRBV19; clone size: -; CDR3 DNA: TGTGCCAGTAGTCGGTCGGGTGACACTGAAGCTTTCTTT; CDR3 protein: CASSRSGDTEAFF
D gene: -; J gene: TRBJ2-1; V gene: TRBV19; clone size: -; CDR3 DNA: TGTGCCAGTACCATTGGTCTTAACGGGAGAGTTGAGCAGTTCTTC; CDR3 protein: CASTIGLNGRVEQFF
D gene: TRBD1; J gene: TRBJ1-5; V gene: TRBV30; clone size: -; CDR3 DNA: TGTGCCTGGAGTGAAGACAGGGGGCTAAGTCAGCCCCAGCATTTT; CDR3 protein: CAWSEDRGLSQPQHF
D gene: TRBD2; J gene: TRBJ2-1; V gene: TRBV27; clone size: -; CDR3 DNA: TGTGCCTCTTGGACAAGGACTAGTTCCCCTCATGAGCAGTTCTTC; CDR3 protein: CASWTRTSSPHEQFF
D gene: -; J gene: TRBJ1-1; V gene: TRBV7-2; clone size: -; CDR3 DNA: TGTGCCAGCAGCTTACAGGCGACTGAAGCTTTCTTT; CDR3 protein: CASSLQATEAFF
D gene: -; J gene: TRBJ1-2; V gene: TRBV4-2; clone size: -; CDR3 DNA: TGTGCCAGCAGCCAAGAAGTTTCGGGGGGTGGCTACACCTTC; CDR3 protein: CASSQEVSGGGYTF
D gene: -; J gene: TRBJ2-2; V gene: TRBV3-1/TRBV3-2; clone size: few; CDR3 DNA: TGTGCCAGCAGCCAGGGAGCGACCGGGGAGCTGTTTTTT; CDR3 protein: CASSQGATGELFF
D gene: TRBD2; J gene: TRBJ2-2; V gene: TRBV7-3; clone size: -; CDR3 DNA: TGTGCCAGCAGCCTAAATCAAGCGGGGCCCACCGGGGAGCTGTTTTTT; CDR3 protein: CASSLNQAGPTGELFF
D gene: -; J gene: TRBJ1-6; V gene: TRBV3-1/TRBV3-2; clone size: few; CDR3 DNA: TGTGCCAGCAGCCACTCGGGGGCGCGGGAGTCACCCCTCCACTTT; CDR3 protein: CASSHSGARESPLHF
D gene: TRBD2; J gene: TRBJ2-1; V gene: TRBV7-3; clone size: -; CDR3 DNA: TGTGCCAGCAGCCATAGCGGGGGTCACTACAATGAGCAGTTCTTC; CDR3 protein: CASSHSGGHYNEQFF
D gene: TRBD2; J gene: TRBJ2-3; V gene: TRBV4-2; clone size: -; CDR3 DNA: TGTGCCAGCAGCCAAGAACTAGCGGGGGGGCCAGATACGCAGTATTTT; CDR3 protein: CASSQELAGGPDTQYF
D gene: TRBD2; J gene: TRBJ2-7; V gene: TRBV10-1; clone size: -; CDR3 DNA: TGCGCCAGCAGTGAGCTTTTGGCTAGCGGGAGTTACGAGCAGTACTTC; CDR3 protein: CASSELLASGSYEQYF
D gene: -; J gene: TRBJ1-2; V gene: TRBV9; clone size: once; CDR3 DNA: TGTGCCAGCAGCGCTAGCCGGGCCCTAGGTGACTATGGCTACACCTTC; CDR3 protein: CASSASRALGDYGYTF
D gene: -; J gene: TRBJ1-1; V gene: TRBV9; clone size: once; CDR3 DNA: TGTGCCAGCAGCGTAGCGGGGAACACTGAAGCTTTCTTT; CDR3 protein: CASSVAGNTEAFF
D gene: TRBD1; J gene: TRBJ2-5; V gene: TRBV6-5; clone size: -; CDR3 DNA: TGTGCCAGTGGTGGACAGGGTTGGGGGGAGACCCAGTACTTC; CDR3 protein: CASGGQGWGETQYF
D gene: -; J gene: TRBJ1-2; V gene: TRBV4-2; clone size: -; CDR3 DNA: TGTGCCAGCAGCCAAGCTTTTACAGAGAACTATGGCTACACCTTC; CDR3 protein: CASSQAFTENYGYTF
D gene: -; J gene: TRBJ1-5; V gene: TRBV5-1; clone size: -; CDR3 DNA: TGCGCCAGCAGCCCCCGGACGGGGTCGGAGCCCCAGCATTTT; CDR3 protein: CASSPRTGSEPQHF
D gene: TRBD2; J gene: TRBJ2-7; V gene: TRBV5-4; clone size: -; CDR3 DNA: TGTGCCAGCAGCTTGGGGCTAGCGGACTACGAGCAGTACTTC; CDR3 protein: CASSLGLADYEQYF
D gene: -; J gene: TRBJ1-1; V gene: TRBV27; clone size: -; CDR3 DNA: TGTGCCATCAACCAGGCTGAAGCTTTCTTT; CDR3 protein: CAINQAEAFF
D gene: -; J gene: TRBJ1-4; V gene: TRBV15; clone size: -; CDR3 DNA: TGTGCCACCAGCAGAGAACTCGGGGAAAAACTGTTTTTT; CDR3 protein: CATSRELGEKLFF
D gene: -; J gene: TRBJ2-2; V gene: TRBV24-1; clone size: once; CDR3 DNA: TGTGCCACCAGTGAAGCGTACGGGGAGCTGTTTTTT; CDR3 protein: CATSEAYGELFF
D gene: TRBD1; J gene: TRBJ1-1; V gene: TRBV9; clone size: -; CDR3 DNA: TGTGCCAGCAGCGCCCAATTCCCGGGACAGGGAGGGGGATACAACACTGAAGCTTTCTTT; CDR3 protein: CASSAQFPGQGGGYNTEAFF
D gene: TRBD2; J gene: TRBJ2-2; V gene: TRBV19; clone size: -; CDR3 DNA: TGTGCCAGCATACCTAGCGGGAGGCCCGCCGGGGAGCTGTTTTTT; CDR3 protein: CASIPSGRPAGELFF
D gene: -; J gene: TRBJ2-3; V gene: TRBV19; clone size: -; CDR3 DNA: TGTGCCAGTAGGACGGGACAACTTAGCACAGATACGCAGTATTTT; CDR3 protein: CASRTGQLSTDTQYF
D gene: -; J gene: TRBJ2-2; V gene: TRBV30; clone size: -; CDR3 DNA: TGTGCCTGGAGGCGGACAGCGAACACCGGGGAGCTGTTTTTT; CDR3 protein: CAWRRTANTGELFF